What follows is one TCR beta chain and its context. Authors' analysis steps: Amplification with reference gene primers provided the estimates of nucleated cell counts. Only in-frame clones appear in the TCRdb table, and some are missing; sequencing was by immunoSEQ multiplex PCR. That table is the source of V, J and clone size, and D and trimming were worked out from the DNA. The sample lists about 71,000 clones, 75% to 90% occurring once. This sample is drawn from a study of blood T cell repertoires in COVID-19. Across the study: The United States, Italy and Spain were the sources of the acute and convalescent COVID-19 samples. The cDNA or gDNA used as material had been derived from T cells, B-cell-depleted T cells, or PBMCs.

Trimming took off 3 bases at V and 2 bases at J, with 15 bases between the two ends. Germline values: CDR1 SGHDT, CDR2 YYEEEE. The CDR3 runs to 16 residues. The sequence was collected from a human donor in a cohort sampled during active COVID-19. The sample was peripheral blood. The V gene is TRBV5-6, the J gene TRBJ2-4; D is uncertain. CDR3 residues: CASSSLKARTKNIQYF. The CDR3 coding sequence is TGTGCCAGCAGCTCTCTAAAGGCCAGGACCAAAAACATTCAGTACTTC.